This is a list of T cell receptor beta chains from one sample in a study of Tregs in tolerant kidney transplant recipients. Some clones are missing from TCRdb's copy, which holds only in-frame ones; the method was immunoSEQ multiplex PCR. The table lists around 120,000 clones, around 94% of them singletons, with more than 0.5% in the top ten. Material: CD4+ T cells from blood. Every receptor here comes from a human donor in good health. The conserved cysteine and the conserved F or W are not part of the CDR3 here. The order of the fields is D gene, V gene, CDR3 protein. D genes are given only for firm matches.

TRBD2 | TRBV7-3 | ASSLGLAGGKDTQY
- | TRBV5-1 | ASSLGQGIYGYT
- | TRBV10-1 | ASSARHGETQY
- | TRBV10-3 | AISERDPTSYNEQF
TRBD1 | TRBV5-4 | ASSSPGQQETQY
- | TRBV29-1 | SVTQSNYGYT
- | TRBV2 | ASSERTDTQY
- | TRBV10-2 | ASQNGRMSTDTQY
TRBD2 | TRBV18 | ASSPYGTSGTLEQY
- | TRBV5-5 | ASSLVVGANEKLF
TRBD2 | TRBV2 | ASGWGGTGELF
- | TRBV5-1 | ASSLGGPYNEQF
TRBD1 | TRBV11-2 | ASSLPTGGSDTQY
- | TRBV15 | ATSRDRFGDEGPQH